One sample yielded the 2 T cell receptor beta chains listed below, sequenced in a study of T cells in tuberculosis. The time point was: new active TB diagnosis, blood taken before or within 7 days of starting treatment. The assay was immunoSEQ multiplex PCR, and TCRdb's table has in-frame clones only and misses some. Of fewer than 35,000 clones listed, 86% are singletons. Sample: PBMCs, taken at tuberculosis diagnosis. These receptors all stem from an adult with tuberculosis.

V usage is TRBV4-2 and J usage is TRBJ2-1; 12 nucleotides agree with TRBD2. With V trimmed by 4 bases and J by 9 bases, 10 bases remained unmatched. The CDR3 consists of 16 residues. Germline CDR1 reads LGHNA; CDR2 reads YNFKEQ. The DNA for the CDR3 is TGTGCCAGCAGCCCCAACCCTAGCGGGAGGGCCGGTGAGCAGTTCTTC. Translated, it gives CASSPNPSGRAGEQFF.

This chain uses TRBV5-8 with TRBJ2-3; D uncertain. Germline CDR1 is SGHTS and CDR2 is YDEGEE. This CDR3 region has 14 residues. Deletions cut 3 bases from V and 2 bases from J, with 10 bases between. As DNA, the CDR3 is TGTGCCAGCAGCTGGTCCAGTTACACAGATACGCAGTATTTT. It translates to CASSWSSYTDTQYF.